The 27 T cell receptor beta chains below come from one sample, sequenced in a study of response to subunit inactivated influenza vaccine. TCRdb re-derived calls from the RT-PCR reads in MiXCR, one entry per CDR3 protein. Of about 520,000 distinct CDR3 sequences in the sample, 6.5% to 8% are singletons; the top ten hold around 13%. This material consisted of PBMCs from blood, taken 23 to 25 months after vaccination. These receptors came from a man aged 50-75 years who received an inactivated influenza vaccine.

This clonotype came up a few times. The V and J genes are TRBV20-1 and TRBJ1-2; possible D gene TRBD1, 6 bases. The CDR3 contains 15 residues. Germline V lookup: CDR1 DFQATT, CDR2 SNEGSKA (reference sequence). Trimming stripped 0 bases from V and 3 bases from J, with 14 bases between. The CDR3 bases are TGCAGTGCTAGAGATCGCAGGGGCGCATACTATGGCTACACCTTC. Its translation: CSARDRRGAYYGYTF.

This clonotype was seen only a few times. The chain employs TRBV15 and TRBJ2-7, with D uncertain. V was trimmed by 5 bases and J by 6 bases, leaving 14 bases between them. The CDR3 runs to 13 residues. CDR1 and CDR2 (germline): LNHNV, YYDKDF (reference sequence). CDR3 DNA sequence: TGTGCCACCAGCTGGGGTCCGGATGTCGAGCAGTACTTC. It encodes CATSWGPDVEQYF.

The CDR3 is CASSFSPGQGTGYTF. The CDR3 region has the DNA TGCGCCAGCAGCTTTTCCCCGGGACAGGGTACTGGCTACACCTTC. The chain has TRBV5-1 and TRBJ1-2, with 9 nucleotides matching TRBD1. This CDR3 comprises 15 residues. The germline V gene has CDR1 SGHRS and CDR2 YFSETQ. Losses at the gene ends were 2 bases for V and 7 bases for J; bases not matched to a gene: 9.

There are many counts of this clonotype. The rearrangement links TRBV12-3 or TRBV12-4 to TRBJ2-2; D may match TRBD1 or TRBD2 (5 bases each). V was cut by 6 bases and J by 6 bases, with 14 bases left in between. The CDR3 totals 14 residues. This CDR3 reads CASRRGGVAGELFF. The CDR3 DNA follows: TGTGCCAGCAGGAGGGGCGGCGTCGCCGGGGAGCTGTTTTTT.

This clonotype was counted only a few times. This chain links TRBV25-1 with TRBJ2-5, with D perhaps TRBD2 (6 bases). V lost 5 bases and J lost 5, with 15 bases in between. The CDR3 length is 14 residues. Germline-derived CDR1 and CDR2 are MGHDK and SYGVNS. CDR3 residues: CASSTRDSAETQYF. CDR3 nucleotides: TGTGCCAGCAGTACCCGGGACTCCGCGGAGACCCAGTACTTC. Full variable domain (outside the CDR3, taken from reference TRBV25-1 and TRBJ2-5): EADIYQTPRYLVIGTGKKITLECSQTMGHDKMYWYQQDPGMELHLIHYSYGVNSTEKGDLSSESTVSRIRTEHFPLTLESARPSHTSQYLCASSTRDSAETQYFGPGTRLLVL.

The chain is built from TRBV4-3 and TRBJ2-6; no reliable D call. The V end was cut by 3 bases, the J end by 0 bases, with 15 bases between. CDR1 LGHNA and CDR2 YSLEER come from the germline V gene. This CDR3 is built from 18 residues. DNA for the CDR3: TGCGCCAGCAGCCAGGCTGCAGGTTCAGGCTCTGGGGCCAACGTCCTGACTTTC. It codes for CASSQAAGSGSGANVLTF.

There are a few counts of this clonotype. V and J are TRBV20-1 and TRBJ2-2; TRBD1 might be the D (6 bases). CDR1 DFQATT and CDR2 SNEGSKA come from the germline V gene (reference sequence). The CDR3 runs to 14 residues. V dropped 6 bases and J dropped 2 bases, with 13 bases sitting between them. The CDR3 loop is CSAKDRSNTGELFF. Here the CDR3 DNA reads TGCAGTGCCAAAGACAGGAGTAACACCGGGGAGCTGTTTTTT.

This clonotype was seen a few times. This sequence joins TRBV2 and TRBJ1-5, with a tentative D call TRBD1 (6 bases). The V gene's germline CDR1 is SNHLY and CDR2 FYNNEI. V was trimmed by 5 bases and J by 4 bases, leaving 12 bases between them. The CDR3 covers 14 residues. Here the CDR3 DNA reads TGTGCCAGCAGTCGCGCAGGGGAGAATCAGCCCCAGCATTTT. Translated, it gives CASSRAGENQPQHF.

This clonotype was recorded at least ten times. The chain couples TRBV5-1 to TRBJ2-3, with 7 bases that match TRBD2. The CDR3 sequence is 11 residues long. Per germline, CDR1 SGHRS and CDR2 YFSETQ. The V and J ends lost 3 bases and 8 bases, in that order; junction bases with no gene match: 0. Written as DNA, the CDR3 is TGCGCCAGCAGCTGGGAGGGTACGCAGTATTTT. Translation: CASSWEGTQYF. Combining the CDR3 with reference TRBV5-1 and TRBJ2-3 gives the whole variable domain KAGVTQTPRYLIKTRGQQVTLSCSPISGHRSVSWYQQTPGQGLQFLFEYFSETQRNKGNFPGRFSGRQFSNSRSEMNVSTLELGDSALYLCASSWEGTQYFGPGTRLTVL.

The chain links TRBV12-3 or TRBV12-4 to TRBJ2-3, with 9 bases lining up with TRBD1. This CDR3 has 15 amino acids. J was trimmed by 0 bases and V by 6 bases; bases with no gene match: 4. In nucleotides, the CDR3 is TGTGCCAGCAGATTGGGACAGGGAAGCACAGATACGCAGTATTTT. Translating it yields CASRLGQGSTDTQYF.

Notes on this clonotype: It may be a read error: a sequence one base away is much more abundant. Here the CDR3 reads CASRDRDEQYF. CDR3 in DNA: TGTGCCAGCAGAGACAGGGACGAGCAGTACTTC. This chain joins TRBV12-3 or TRBV12-4 and TRBJ2-7; 7 nucleotides line up with TRBD1. The V gene end was trimmed by 6 bases and the J gene end by 5 bases; junction bases not matched to a gene: 1. The CDR3 loop spans 11 amino acids.

V usage is TRBV5-1 and J usage is TRBJ2-7, with D possibly matching TRBD2 (6 bases). CDR3 length: 14 amino acids. V dropped 4 bases and J dropped 9 bases, with 20 bases sitting between them. Germline V gene data show CDR1 as SGHRS and CDR2 as YFSETQ. The CDR3 here is CASSALGTGPMQYF. The DNA for the CDR3 is TGCGCCAGCAGCGCACTTGGGACTGGCCCTATGCAGTACTTC.

The V call is TRBV20-1, the J call TRBJ1-1; D unresolved. Germline-derived CDR1 and CDR2 are DFQATT and SNEGSKA (reference sequence). V was pared by 1 base and J by 5 bases, with 14 bases between. This CDR3 is built from 14 residues. The CDR3 coding sequence is TGCAGTGCTAGAGTGGACCCTTTAGGGACTGAAGCTTTCTTT. This translates into CSARVDPLGTEAFF.

This clonotype was counted between two and nine times. The DNA for the CDR3 is TGCGCCAGCAGATCCGGGACTAGCGGGAGGGCCGGCGGCAATGAGCAGTTCTTC. It encodes CASRSGTSGRAGGNEQFF. This chain uses TRBV5-1 with TRBJ2-1; 16 bases align to TRBD2. The junction had 11 bases not matched to a gene; V was cut back by 5 bases and J by 6 bases. Germline V CDR1 and CDR2: SGHRS, YFSETQ. The CDR3 runs to 18 residues.

This chain connects TRBV29-1 to TRBJ2-7; 9 bases align to TRBD1. The CDR3 sequence is 13 residues long. The ends lost 4 bases at V and 5 bases at J; junction bases unmatched: 6. Germline assignment: CDR1 SQVTM and CDR2 ANQGSEA. CDR3 in amino acids: CSVAGTGLDEQYF. The CDR3 region has the DNA TGCAGCGTTGCTGGGACAGGGCTCGACGAGCAGTACTTC.

This clonotype was detected only a few times. The rearrangement uses TRBV24-1 and TRBJ1-4; weak D call: TRBD1 (5 bases). The ends were cut back, 3 bases at V and 10 bases at J, with 11 bases in the middle. Germline loops: CDR1 KGHDR, CDR2 SFDVKD. The CDR3 spans 13 residues. The CDR3, as DNA: TGTGCCACCAGTGATCCCGGGACTGGAAAACTGTTTTTT. The encoded protein is CATSDPGTGKLFF.

There are many counts of this clonotype. The chain links TRBV27 to TRBJ1-6; D remains unclear. Germline V gives CDR1 MNHEY, CDR2 SMNVEV (reference sequence). Trimming cost V 5 bases and J 10 bases, with 15 bases left between them. The CDR3 length is 14 residues. The CDR3 region has the DNA TGTGCCAGCAGTCCAGCACTCCTGACCTCACCCCTCCACTTT. It translates to CASSPALLTSPLHF.

There are many counts of this clonotype. The chain couples TRBV5-8 to TRBJ2-7; 8 bases are a match to TRBD2. The germline gives CDR1 SGHTS, CDR2 YDEGEE. V was pared by 6 bases and J by 4 bases, with 9 bases of the junction left unmatched. The CDR3 length is 14 residues. CDR3 loop: CASIARGGQYEQYF. The CDR3, as DNA: TGTGCCAGCATCGCCCGGGGGGGCCAGTACGAGCAGTACTTC.

The sample holds many counts of this clonotype. This sequence joins TRBV12-3 or TRBV12-4 and TRBJ1-5; D not resolved. This CDR3 spans 15 amino acids. V was trimmed by 4 bases and J by 3 bases, leaving 13 bases between them. This CDR3 reads CASSSDGVHNQPQHF. In DNA, the CDR3 is TGTGCCAGCAGTTCGGACGGGGTACACAATCAGCCCCAGCATTTT.

This sequence joins TRBV7-9 and TRBJ2-1, with D uncertain. The CDR3 sequence is 11 residues long. Trimming shortened V by 1 base and J by 14 bases, and 9 bases separated the two germline ends. The germline V gene encodes CDR1 SEHNR and CDR2 FQNEAQ (reference sequence). The CDR3 bases are TGTGCCAGCAGCTTAGAGCTGTCGGAGTTCTTC. Translating it yields CASSLELSEFF. Full variable domain (missing parts from reference TRBV7-9 and TRBJ2-1): DTGVSQNPRHKITKRGQNVTFRCDPISEHNRLYWYRQTLGQGPEFLTYFQNEAQLEKSRLLSDRFSAERPKGSFSTLEIQRTEQGDSAMYLCASSLELSEFFGPGTRLTVL.

This clonotype has more than one count but fewer than ten. This chain joins TRBV6-2 or TRBV6-3 and TRBJ2-1; 8 bases are shared with TRBD2. CDR3 size: 15 residues. The germline V gene encodes CDR1 MNHEY and CDR2 SVGEGT. Trimming removed 6 bases from V and 2 bases from J; junction bases left unmatched: 6. The CDR3 here is CASSLNSGAYNEQFF. CDR3 DNA: TGTGCCAGCAGCCTTAATAGCGGGGCCTACAATGAGCAGTTCTTC.

This clonotype occurred a few times. V is TRBV5-4 and J is TRBJ2-7; D gene unclear. Germline CDR1 is SGHNT and CDR2 is YYREEE (reference sequence). The V end lost 1 base, the J end lost 2 bases, and 13 bases lay between the germline ends. This CDR3 spans 15 amino acids. The CDR3 sequence is CASSLYGLGTYEQYF. The CDR3 region has the DNA TGTGCCAGCAGCTTGTACGGATTGGGAACCTACGAGCAGTACTTC.

This chain connects TRBV9 to TRBJ2-1, with D possibly matching TRBD1 (6 bases). V lost 2 bases and J 0 bases, leaving 12 bases between the germline ends. CDR1 is SGDLS and CDR2 is YYNGEE in the germline V gene. There are 16 residues in the CDR3. The CDR3 is CASSVRQASSYNEQFF. CDR3 DNA sequence: TGTGCCAGCAGCGTGAGACAGGCGAGCTCCTACAATGAGCAGTTCTTC.

The table lists this clonotype with a few counts. The V and J genes are TRBV11-2 and TRBJ1-4; weak D call: TRBD1 (5 bases). The V gene's germline CDR1 is SGHAT and CDR2 FQNNGV. V was clipped by 6 bases and J by 8 bases, with 16 bases between them. The CDR3 covers 14 residues. The CDR3 loop reads CASRRPGWGEKLFF. In DNA, the CDR3 is TGTGCCAGCAGGCGACCAGGGTGGGGCGAAAAACTGTTTTTT.

This clonotype was found many times. The J gene is TRBJ2-2, the V gene TRBV12-3 or TRBV12-4; D is possibly TRBD1 or TRBD2 (6 bases each). CDR3 length equals 15 residues. V was shortened by 5 bases and J by 0 bases, with 10 bases between the two germline ends. For the CDR3, the DNA is TGTGCCAGCAGTCTCGGGGGCTCGAACACCGGGGAGCTGTTTTTT. Amino acids: CASSLGGSNTGELFF.

This clonotype has more than one count but fewer than ten. The V and J genes are TRBV6-2 or TRBV6-3 and TRBJ2-7; D perhaps matches TRBD2 (6 bases). V shed 6 bases and J shed 2 bases, with 17 bases lying between them. This CDR3 comprises 15 residues. The germline CDR1 and CDR2 sequences are MNHEY and SVGEGT. Here the CDR3 DNA reads TGTGCCAGCAGCCCTGGTCCGGGACTTACCTACGAGCAGTACTTC. Protein product: CASSPGPGLTYEQYF.

The CDR3 sequence is CSVGASVGTDTQYF. CDR3 coding DNA: TGCAGCGTTGGGGCTAGCGTCGGCACAGATACGCAGTATTTT. This chain connects TRBV29-1 to TRBJ2-3; the D gene is possibly TRBD2 (6 bases). CDR3 length: 14 residues. Germline CDR1 and CDR2: SQVTM and ANQGSEA. The V end was cut by 4 bases, the J end by 1 base, with 12 bases between.